The rows below give T cell receptor beta chains drawn from one sample of a study of post-analysis software for immune sequencing data. Each CDR3 protein is one row after TCRdb ran MiXCR on the PCR reads. Seen here are about 260,000 distinct CDR3 sequences, roughly a third observed once, and the top ten hold under 5%. Material for sequencing was blood. The receptors here all came from a girl aged 5-17 years with multiple sclerosis. Both conserved end residues are part of each CDR3. The order of the fields is clone size, D gene, V gene, J gene, CDR3 protein, CDR3 DNA. The D gene is left open where the match is weak. A clone size is listed for some rows: how often the clone was seen (once, few, many), or a class if it is expanded.

abundance: NA; d_gene: NA; v_gene: TRBV20-1; j_gene: TRBJ1-2; CDR3aa: CSARDREMFGGYTF; CDR3nt: TGCAGTGCTAGAGACAGGGAAATGTTCGGTGGCTACACCTTC
abundance: NA; d_gene: TRBD1; v_gene: TRBV27; j_gene: TRBJ1-1; CDR3aa: CASSHGTGGISGAFF; CDR3nt: TGTGCCAGCAGTCACGGGACAGGGGGCATATCTGGAGCTTTCTTT
abundance: many; d_gene: NA; v_gene: TRBV5-1; j_gene: TRBJ1-4; CDR3aa: CASSLQGSNEKLFF; CDR3nt: TGCGCCAGCAGCTTGCAGGGATCTAATGAAAAACTGTTTTTT
abundance: NA; d_gene: NA; v_gene: TRBV9; j_gene: TRBJ1-2; CDR3aa: CASSVDGTPLEGYTF; CDR3nt: TGTGCCAGCAGCGTAGATGGGACTCCTCTTGAGGGCTACACCTTC
abundance: NA; d_gene: NA; v_gene: TRBV12-3/TRBV12-4; j_gene: TRBJ2-3; CDR3aa: CASRWVSDTQYF; CDR3nt: TGTGCCAGCAGATGGGTATCAGATACGCAGTATTTT
abundance: NA; d_gene: NA; v_gene: TRBV12-3/TRBV12-4; j_gene: TRBJ1-3; CDR3aa: CASSFGQHSGNTIYF; CDR3nt: TGTGCCAGCAGCTTCGGGCAGCACTCTGGAAACACCATATATTTT
abundance: NA; d_gene: TRBD2; v_gene: TRBV7-3; j_gene: TRBJ2-5; CDR3aa: CASSLTGGSQETQYF; CDR3nt: TGTGCCAGCAGCTTAACGGGAGGGAGCCAAGAGACCCAGTACTTC
abundance: few; d_gene: TRBD2; v_gene: TRBV19; j_gene: TRBJ2-5; CDR3aa: CASSPGTSGTIRETQYF; CDR3nt: TGTGCCAGTAGTCCTGGGACTAGCGGGACCATACGAGAGACCCAGTACTTC
abundance: NA; d_gene: NA; v_gene: TRBV7-2; j_gene: TRBJ2-7; CDR3aa: CASSVQGSMDEQYF; CDR3nt: TGTGCCAGCAGCGTCCAAGGAAGCATGGACGAGCAGTACTTC
abundance: many; d_gene: TRBD2; v_gene: TRBV20-1; j_gene: TRBJ2-1; CDR3aa: CSARLAAYNEQFF; CDR3nt: TGCAGTGCTAGACTAGCGGCCTACAATGAGCAGTTCTTC
abundance: many; d_gene: TRBD1; v_gene: TRBV20-1; j_gene: TRBJ1-2; CDR3aa: CSARRDRQIYGYTF; CDR3nt: TGCAGTGCGAGACGGGACAGACAGATCTATGGCTACACCTTC
abundance: NA; d_gene: NA; v_gene: TRBV5-1; j_gene: TRBJ2-2; CDR3aa: CASTSSNTGELFF; CDR3nt: TGCGCCAGCACCTCATCTAACACCGGGGAGCTGTTTTTT
abundance: few; d_gene: NA; v_gene: TRBV29-1; j_gene: TRBJ1-1; CDR3aa: CNVGDVLNTEAFF; CDR3nt: TGCAACGTTGGGGACGTCCTGAACACTGAAGCTTTCTTT
abundance: NA; d_gene: NA; v_gene: TRBV11-2; j_gene: TRBJ2-1; CDR3aa: CASSLATHYNEQFF; CDR3nt: TGTGCCAGCAGCTTAGCGACACACTACAATGAGCAGTTCTTC
abundance: NA; d_gene: TRBD2; v_gene: TRBV11-3; j_gene: TRBJ2-2; CDR3aa: CASSSQSGVGGTGELFF; CDR3nt: TGTGCCAGCAGCTCCCAGAGCGGGGTCGGGGGCACCGGGGAGCTGTTTTTT
abundance: many; d_gene: TRBD1; v_gene: TRBV7-2; j_gene: TRBJ2-3; CDR3aa: CASSRDRSTDTQYF; CDR3nt: TGTGCCAGCAGCCGGGACAGGAGCACAGATACGCAGTATTTT
abundance: NA; d_gene: TRBD1; v_gene: TRBV5-6; j_gene: TRBJ2-1; CDR3aa: CASSFQGAYEQFF; CDR3nt: TGTGCCAGCAGCTTCCAGGGGGCCTATGAGCAGTTCTTC
abundance: many; d_gene: NA; v_gene: TRBV5-1; j_gene: TRBJ2-1; CDR3aa: CASSSDPVRGFSYNEQFF; CDR3nt: TGCGCCAGCAGTTCCGACCCGGTTCGGGGGTTCTCCTACAATGAGCAGTTCTTC
abundance: NA; d_gene: NA; v_gene: TRBV28; j_gene: TRBJ2-7; CDR3aa: CASSRLSLGQRIYEQYF; CDR3nt: TGTGCCAGCAGCCGACTGTCCCTCGGGCAGAGGATCTACGAGCAGTACTTC
abundance: few; d_gene: TRBD2; v_gene: TRBV12-3/TRBV12-4; j_gene: TRBJ2-7; CDR3aa: CASRASGAPEQYF; CDR3nt: TGTGCCAGCAGGGCTAGCGGGGCCCCGGAGCAGTACTTC
abundance: once; d_gene: NA; v_gene: TRBV18; j_gene: TRBJ2-7; CDR3aa: CASSPSGRLSSYEQYF; CDR3nt: TGTGCCAGCTCACCATCGGGACGCCTGAGCTCCTACGAGCAGTACTTC
abundance: many; d_gene: TRBD2; v_gene: TRBV20-1; j_gene: TRBJ2-1; CDR3aa: CSAGAIAGNEQFF; CDR3nt: TGCAGTGCTGGGGCGATAGCGGGCAATGAGCAGTTCTTC
abundance: NA; d_gene: NA; v_gene: TRBV20-1; j_gene: TRBJ2-3; CDR3aa: CSARSPGTDTQYF; CDR3nt: TGCAGTGCTAGGTCGCCTGGCACAGATACGCAGTATTTT
abundance: NA; d_gene: NA; v_gene: TRBV5-1; j_gene: TRBJ2-7; CDR3aa: CASSTVSGATYEQYF; CDR3nt: TGCGCCAGCAGTACCGTATCCGGGGCCACCTACGAGCAGTACTTC
abundance: many; d_gene: NA; v_gene: TRBV6-1; j_gene: TRBJ2-5; CDR3aa: CASSGFQETQYF; CDR3nt: TGTGCCAGCAGTGGTTTCCAAGAGACCCAGTACTTC
abundance: NA; d_gene: NA; v_gene: TRBV20-1; j_gene: TRBJ2-1; CDR3aa: CSYQRLAGDERFF; CDR3nt: TGCAGTTACCAAAGACTGGCCGGCGATGAGCGGTTCTTC
abundance: many; d_gene: NA; v_gene: TRBV20-1; j_gene: TRBJ2-3; CDR3aa: CSAETGRFTDTQYF; CDR3nt: TGCAGTGCTGAAACGGGACGGTTCACAGATACGCAGTATTTT
abundance: many; d_gene: TRBD1; v_gene: TRBV20-1; j_gene: TRBJ1-4; CDR3aa: CSASDRGRGEKLFF; CDR3nt: TGCAGTGCTTCTGACAGGGGGCGAGGGGAAAAACTGTTTTTT
abundance: once; d_gene: TRBD1; v_gene: TRBV20-1; j_gene: TRBJ1-2; CDR3aa: CSASRGQVPNYGYTF; CDR3nt: TGCAGTGCTAGTAGAGGACAGGTCCCAAACTATGGCTACACCTTC
abundance: NA; d_gene: TRBD2; v_gene: TRBV11-2; j_gene: TRBJ2-3; CDR3aa: CASSEGAGGAGDTQYF; CDR3nt: TGTGCCAGCAGCGAAGGGGCGGGGGGCGCGGGAGATACGCAGTATTTT
abundance: many; d_gene: NA; v_gene: TRBV18; j_gene: TRBJ2-1; CDR3aa: CASFSMNEQFF; CDR3nt: TGTGCCAGCTTCTCTATGAATGAGCAGTTCTTC
abundance: many; d_gene: TRBD1; v_gene: TRBV10-3; j_gene: TRBJ1-2; CDR3aa: CAISGAGQHYSRAGYTF; CDR3nt: TGTGCCATCAGCGGGGCGGGACAGCATTATTCGCGGGCTGGCTACACCTTC
abundance: many; d_gene: NA; v_gene: TRBV7-9; j_gene: TRBJ2-1; CDR3aa: CASRPGQSSYNEQFF; CDR3nt: TGTGCCAGCAGGCCCGGACAGTCGTCTTACAATGAGCAGTTCTTC
abundance: few; d_gene: NA; v_gene: TRBV4-3; j_gene: TRBJ2-1; CDR3aa: CASSQEWVSSYNEQFF; CDR3nt: TGCGCCAGCAGCCAAGAATGGGTGAGCTCCTACAATGAGCAGTTCTTC
abundance: NA; d_gene: NA; v_gene: TRBV6-1; j_gene: TRBJ2-1; CDR3aa: CAGSEVGVGYNEQFF; CDR3nt: TGTGCCGGCAGTGAAGTAGGAGTCGGATACAATGAGCAGTTCTTC
abundance: many; d_gene: TRBD1; v_gene: TRBV5-1; j_gene: TRBJ2-4; CDR3aa: CASSLGQGLAKNIQYF; CDR3nt: TGCGCCAGCAGCTTGGGACAGGGCCTAGCCAAAAACATTCAGTACTTC
abundance: NA; d_gene: TRBD2; v_gene: TRBV18; j_gene: TRBJ2-3; CDR3aa: CASSPLSGASGGPDTQYF; CDR3nt: TGTGCCAGCTCACCACTATCAGGAGCTAGCGGGGGCCCAGATACGCAGTATTTT
abundance: NA; d_gene: NA; v_gene: TRBV3-1; j_gene: TRBJ2-1; CDR3aa: CASSQLQVNEQFF; CDR3nt: TGTGCCAGCAGCCAATTACAGGTCAATGAGCAGTTCTTC
abundance: NA; d_gene: TRBD1; v_gene: TRBV29-1; j_gene: TRBJ1-5; CDR3aa: CSAGQESRSQHF; CDR3nt: TGCAGCGCCGGACAGGAGTCCCGGTCCCAGCATTTT
abundance: NA; d_gene: NA; v_gene: TRBV7-9; j_gene: TRBJ2-7; CDR3aa: CASSHGMSTYEQYF; CDR3nt: TGTGCCAGCAGCCACGGTATGTCAACCTACGAGCAGTACTTC
abundance: NA; d_gene: NA; v_gene: TRBV5-1; j_gene: TRBJ1-2; CDR3aa: CASWGGQPGFSGYTF; CDR3nt: TGCGCCAGTTGGGGAGGCCAGCCAGGGTTTTCTGGCTACACCTTC
abundance: NA; d_gene: NA; v_gene: TRBV6-2/TRBV6-3; j_gene: TRBJ1-2; CDR3aa: CASSYSGRWTYGYTF; CDR3nt: TGTGCCAGCAGTTACTCGGGCAGATGGACCTATGGCTACACCTTC
abundance: many; d_gene: NA; v_gene: TRBV13; j_gene: TRBJ2-5; CDR3aa: CASSLAGDTKETQYF; CDR3nt: TGTGCCAGCAGCTTAGCCGGGGACACTAAAGAGACCCAGTACTTC
abundance: many; d_gene: NA; v_gene: TRBV20-1; j_gene: TRBJ2-1; CDR3aa: CSARPNRGHYNEQFF; CDR3nt: TGCAGTGCTAGGCCTAACCGGGGACATTACAATGAGCAGTTCTTC
abundance: few; d_gene: NA; v_gene: TRBV7-8; j_gene: TRBJ1-1; CDR3aa: CASSLGGAIEAFF; CDR3nt: TGTGCCAGCAGCTTAGGGGGGGCCATTGAAGCTTTCTTT
abundance: many; d_gene: NA; v_gene: TRBV7-3; j_gene: TRBJ1-1; CDR3aa: CASSLNGAGTEAFF; CDR3nt: TGTGCCAGCAGCTTAAACGGGGCGGGAACTGAAGCTTTCTTT
abundance: many; d_gene: NA; v_gene: TRBV10-3; j_gene: TRBJ2-5; CDR3aa: CAISEGSGQETQYF; CDR3nt: TGTGCCATCAGTGAAGGTAGTGGGCAAGAGACCCAGTACTTC
abundance: many; d_gene: TRBD2; v_gene: TRBV20-1; j_gene: TRBJ2-3; CDR3aa: CSAILAGTQYF; CDR3nt: TGCAGTGCTATATTAGCGGGTACGCAGTATTTT
abundance: many; d_gene: NA; v_gene: TRBV12-3/TRBV12-4; j_gene: TRBJ1-5; CDR3aa: CASSLGQASNQPQHF; CDR3nt: TGTGCCAGCAGTTTGGGCCAGGCTAGCAATCAGCCCCAGCATTTT
abundance: NA; d_gene: NA; v_gene: TRBV13; j_gene: TRBJ2-6; CDR3aa: CASSSDLGWVSGANVLTF; CDR3nt: TGTGCCAGCAGCTCGGACCTGGGCTGGGTCTCTGGGGCCAACGTCCTGACTTTC
abundance: few; d_gene: NA; v_gene: TRBV18; j_gene: TRBJ2-7; CDR3aa: CASSPRDSAYEQYF; CDR3nt: TGTGCCAGCTCACCCCGGGACTCAGCCTACGAGCAGTACTTC
abundance: many; d_gene: TRBD2; v_gene: TRBV7-8; j_gene: TRBJ2-1; CDR3aa: CASSWGGYNEQFF; CDR3nt: TGTGCCAGCAGCTGGGGGGGTTACAATGAGCAGTTCTTC
abundance: NA; d_gene: NA; v_gene: TRBV4-1; j_gene: TRBJ2-3; CDR3aa: CASSQVNMGFTDTQYF; CDR3nt: TGCGCCAGCAGCCAAGTCAATATGGGCTTCACAGATACGCAGTATTTT
abundance: many; d_gene: NA; v_gene: TRBV7-9; j_gene: TRBJ2-5; CDR3aa: CASSSFQGRETQYF; CDR3nt: TGTGCCAGCAGCTCGTTCCAGGGACGAGAGACCCAGTACTTC
abundance: NA; d_gene: TRBD2; v_gene: TRBV2; j_gene: TRBJ2-7; CDR3aa: CASTSFAGAYEQYF; CDR3nt: TGTGCCAGCACTTCATTCGCGGGAGCCTACGAGCAGTACTTC
abundance: few; d_gene: TRBD2; v_gene: TRBV15; j_gene: TRBJ2-7; CDR3aa: CATSRVSGSYEQYF; CDR3nt: TGTGCCACCAGCAGAGTTAGCGGGTCCTACGAGCAGTACTTC
abundance: NA; d_gene: NA; v_gene: TRBV28; j_gene: TRBJ1-1; CDR3aa: CASSPIRSGARNTEAFF; CDR3nt: TGTGCCAGCAGTCCTATCAGATCAGGGGCTCGAAACACTGAAGCTTTCTTT
abundance: NA; d_gene: TRBD2; v_gene: TRBV5-1; j_gene: TRBJ2-5; CDR3aa: CASSLGLAAQETQYF; CDR3nt: TGCGCCAGCAGCTTGGGACTAGCGGCACAAGAGACCCAGTACTTC
abundance: NA; d_gene: NA; v_gene: TRBV20-1; j_gene: TRBJ1-2; CDR3aa: CSARDRILAGYTF; CDR3nt: TGCAGTGCTAGAGATAGGATTCTCGCTGGCTACACCTTC